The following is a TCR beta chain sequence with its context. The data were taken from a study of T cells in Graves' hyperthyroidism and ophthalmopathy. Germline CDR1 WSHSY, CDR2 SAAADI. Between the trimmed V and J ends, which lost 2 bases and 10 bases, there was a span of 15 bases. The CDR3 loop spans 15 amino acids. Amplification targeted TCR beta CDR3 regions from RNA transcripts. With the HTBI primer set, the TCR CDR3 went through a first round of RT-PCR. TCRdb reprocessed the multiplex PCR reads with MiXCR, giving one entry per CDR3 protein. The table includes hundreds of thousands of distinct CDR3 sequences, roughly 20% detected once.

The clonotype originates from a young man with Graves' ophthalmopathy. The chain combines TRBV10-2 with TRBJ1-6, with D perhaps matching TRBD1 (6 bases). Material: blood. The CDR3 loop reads CASSEPLSGDSPLHF. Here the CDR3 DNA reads TGCGCCAGCAGTGAGCCGCTGTCAGGGGACTCACCCCTCCACTTT.